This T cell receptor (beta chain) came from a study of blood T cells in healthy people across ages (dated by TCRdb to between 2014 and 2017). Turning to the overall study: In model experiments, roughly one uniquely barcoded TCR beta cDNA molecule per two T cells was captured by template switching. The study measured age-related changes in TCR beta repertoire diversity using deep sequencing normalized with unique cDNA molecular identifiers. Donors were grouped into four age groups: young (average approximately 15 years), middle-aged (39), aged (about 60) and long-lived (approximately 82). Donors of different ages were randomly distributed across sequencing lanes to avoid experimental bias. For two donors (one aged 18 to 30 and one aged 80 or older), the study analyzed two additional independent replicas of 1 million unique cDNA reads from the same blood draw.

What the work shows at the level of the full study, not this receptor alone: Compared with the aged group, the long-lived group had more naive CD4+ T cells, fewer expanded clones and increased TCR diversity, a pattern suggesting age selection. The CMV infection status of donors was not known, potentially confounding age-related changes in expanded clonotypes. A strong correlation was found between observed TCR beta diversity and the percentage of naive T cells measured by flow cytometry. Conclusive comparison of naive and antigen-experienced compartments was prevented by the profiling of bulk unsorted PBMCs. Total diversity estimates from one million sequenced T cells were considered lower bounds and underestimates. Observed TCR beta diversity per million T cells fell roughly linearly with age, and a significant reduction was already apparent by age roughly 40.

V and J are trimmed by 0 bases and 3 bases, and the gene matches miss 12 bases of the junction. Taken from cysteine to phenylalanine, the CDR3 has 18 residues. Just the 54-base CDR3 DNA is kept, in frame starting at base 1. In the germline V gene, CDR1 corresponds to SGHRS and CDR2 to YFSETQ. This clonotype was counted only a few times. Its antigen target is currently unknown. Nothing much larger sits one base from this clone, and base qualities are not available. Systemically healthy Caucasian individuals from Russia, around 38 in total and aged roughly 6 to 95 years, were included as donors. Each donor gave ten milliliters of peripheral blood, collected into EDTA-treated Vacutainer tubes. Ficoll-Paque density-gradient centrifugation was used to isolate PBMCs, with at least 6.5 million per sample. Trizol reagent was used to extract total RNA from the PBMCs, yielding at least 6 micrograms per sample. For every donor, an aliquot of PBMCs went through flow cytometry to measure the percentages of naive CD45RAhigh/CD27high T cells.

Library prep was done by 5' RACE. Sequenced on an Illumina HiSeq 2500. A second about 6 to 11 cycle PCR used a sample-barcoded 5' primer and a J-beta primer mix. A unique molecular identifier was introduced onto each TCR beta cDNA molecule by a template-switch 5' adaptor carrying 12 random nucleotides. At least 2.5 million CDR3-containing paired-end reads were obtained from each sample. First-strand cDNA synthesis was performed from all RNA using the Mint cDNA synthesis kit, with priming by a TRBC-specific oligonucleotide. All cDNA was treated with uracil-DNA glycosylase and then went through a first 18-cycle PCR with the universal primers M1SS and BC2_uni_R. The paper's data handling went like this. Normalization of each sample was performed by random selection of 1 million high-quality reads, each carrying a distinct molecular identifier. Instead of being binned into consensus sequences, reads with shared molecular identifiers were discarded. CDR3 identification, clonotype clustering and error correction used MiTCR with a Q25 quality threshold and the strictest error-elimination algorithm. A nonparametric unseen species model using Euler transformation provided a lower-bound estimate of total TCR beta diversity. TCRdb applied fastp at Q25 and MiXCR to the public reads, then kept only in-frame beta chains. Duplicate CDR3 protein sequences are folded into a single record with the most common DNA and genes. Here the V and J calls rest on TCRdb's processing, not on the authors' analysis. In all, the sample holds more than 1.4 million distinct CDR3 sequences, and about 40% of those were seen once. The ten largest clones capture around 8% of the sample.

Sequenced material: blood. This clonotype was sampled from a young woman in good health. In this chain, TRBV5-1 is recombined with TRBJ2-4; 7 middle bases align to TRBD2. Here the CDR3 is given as CASSLGSSGLGIKNIQYF. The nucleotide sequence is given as TGCGCCAGCAGCTTGGGGAGTAGCGGGCTTGGTATCAAAAACATTCAGTACTTC.